This TCR beta chain comes out of a study of T cells after yellow fever vaccination (dated by TCRdb to about 2019). For the study in its entirety: Libraries from fractions with low cell numbers were prepared with the SMART-Seq v4 Ultra Low Input RNA kit. To follow T-cell clones before and after both primary and booster YFV17D yellow fever vaccination, bulk TCR alpha and beta repertoires underwent longitudinal sequencing. The cohort comprised two healthy male donors, one aged 18 to 30 and one aged 30 to 40 years. Blood samples were taken at several timepoints before and after primary and secondary immunization, and bulk PBMC replicates and cell subsets were isolated. Here is what the overall study found, with its caveats: After the booster, most clones that had expanded after primary vaccination were detected again (around 97% of CD4 and roughly nine tenths of CD8), suggesting broad maintenance of memory. Computational filtering was needed because FACS-sorted repertoires could contain abundant contaminating clonotypes from the bulk population. Because the study included only a couple of donors, the extent to which the findings can be generalized is limited. Compared with the primary T-cell response, the secondary T-cell response was weaker but faster, peaking on day 5 rather than day 15. A small share of clonotypes was detected in both CD4 and CD8 compartments, with the overlap likely arising from convergent recombination.

The meaning of the sample's treatment or condition label: live attenuated yellow fever vaccine strain. PBMCs were isolated from peripheral blood using a standard Ficoll-Paque protocol. Dynabeads CD4 and CD8 positive selection kits were used to isolate the CD4 and CD8 T-cell fractions. RNA was extracted with TriZol from bulk PBMCs, CD4 and CD8 fractions, and dextramer-positive and dextramer-negative fractions. The sample was run on an Illumina NovaSeq 6000. Synthesis of TCR cDNA relied on 5'RACE template switching, a step that introduced a universal primer site along with unique molecular identifiers. cDNA synthesis was primed from both the TCR alpha and TCR beta constant segments. Two PCR steps were used to amplify libraries, with sample barcodes and sequencing adapters being added in the second step. Sequencing of libraries was done on Illumina HiSeq 2500 (2x100 bp) or NovaSeq (2x150 bp). The study's own analysis went as follows. Reads were demultiplexed and collapsed into UMI consensus sequences with MIGEC, and V(D)J alignment was performed with MiXCR. Vaccine-responding clonotypes were defined with edgeR using replicate PBMC samples, requiring FDR below 0.01 and a log2 fold change above 5 up to day 15. CD4 or CD8 identity was assigned to each bulk clonotype according to whether the clonotype was present at higher abundance in the sequenced CD4 repertoire or the sequenced CD8 repertoire. TCRdb redid the processing of the public reads, applying fastp at Q25 and MiXCR, and retained in-frame beta chains. For every CDR3 protein sequence, its rows merge into one entry that carries the most common genes and DNA. The V and J calls here are based on TCRdb, not the publication. Counted in this sample were 100,000 to 150,000 distinct CDR3 sequences; 15% of them appeared once. In total, the top ten clones hold roughly 41% of the sample.

V drops 2 bases and J drops 5 bases, leaving 15 bases in between. The CDR3, cysteine through phenylalanine, is 15 amino acids long. Only CDR3 DNA is held: 45 bases, read in frame from base 1. From a lookup of the germline V gene (reference sequence), CDR1 and CDR2 are LGHDT and YNNKEL. In this sample, this clonotype turned up a few times. No antigen is known for it. No base quality information exists; no much larger clone differs at one position. This TCR derives from a man aged 18 to 35 who received the YFV17D yellow fever vaccine. The material was CD8+ T cells sorted from PBMCs, obtained 5 days after the yellow fever booster vaccination. The chain employs TRBV3-1 and TRBJ2-5, with the D gene not confidently named. The DNA is as follows: TGTGCCAGCAGCCAAACCGGTACCCCTCCGGAGACCCAGTACTTC. It specifies CASSQTGTPPETQYF.